Below, 6 T cell receptor beta chains from the same sample are listed, as sequenced in a study of blood T cell repertoires in COVID-19. Assay: immunoSEQ multiplex PCR; the TCRdb copy retains only in-frame clones and omits some. The data contain some 150,000 clones, less than 85% of them singletons. Sequenced input: peripheral blood. The origin of the receptors is a woman older than 75 in a cohort sampled during active or convalescent COVID-19.

The gene calls are TRBV2 and TRBJ2-7; possibly TRBD1 for D (6 bases). This CDR3 is built from 14 residues. The germline V and J ends were trimmed by 4 bases and 0 bases, with 10 bases remaining between them. Germline CDR1 reads SNHLY; CDR2 reads FYNNEI. The CDR3 region is CASSARGGSYEQYV. Here the CDR3 DNA reads TGTGCCAGCAGTGCCCGAGGGGGCTCCTACGAGCAGTACGTC.

The chain joins TRBV24-1 to TRBJ1-2; D possibly corresponds to TRBD1 (5 bases). With 2 bases removed from V and 10 bases from J, the gap between germline ends came to 13 bases. The CDR3 sequence is 13 residues long. Germline CDR1 and CDR2: KGHDR and SFDVKD. The CDR3 is CATSDSQPGDYTF. Here the CDR3 DNA reads TGTGCCACCAGTGATTCACAACCGGGGGACTACACCTTC.

The V and J genes are TRBV12-3 or TRBV12-4 and TRBJ1-6; TRBD1 matches at 8 bases. The CDR3 covers 13 residues. V shed 6 bases and J 9 bases; nucleotides not matched to a gene: 4. The CDR3 bases are TGTGCCAGCAGCGGACAGGGTCGTTCACCCCTCCACTTT. It translates to CASSGQGRSPLHF.

The rearrangement links TRBV6-6 to TRBJ2-2; 7 positions agree with TRBD1. Germline V lookup: CDR1 MNHNY, CDR2 SVGAGI (reference sequence). This CDR3 has 13 amino acids. The junction had 7 bases not matched to a gene; V was cut back by 10 bases and J by 5 bases. CDR3: CATKRQGTGELFF. Written as DNA, the CDR3 is TGTGCCACGAAACGACAGGGAACCGGGGAGCTGTTTTTT.

This clone has a single count. The chain is built from TRBV15 and TRBJ2-7; 8 positions agree with TRBD1. V lost 4 bases, J lost 5 bases, and 7 bases stayed unmatched. The CDR3 is made up of 14 amino acids. The germline V gene has CDR1 LNHNV and CDR2 YYDKDF (reference sequence). The CDR3 loop is CATSNRGVTDEQYF. The CDR3 nucleotides read TGTGCCACCAGCAACAGGGGGGTCACCGACGAGCAGTACTTC.

This clone was counted only a few times. The V and J genes are TRBV3-1 (or the pseudogene TRBV3-2) and TRBJ1-2; the match to TRBD1 covers 7 bases. Germline trimming cut 0 bases from V and 6 bases from J; bases unmatched to any gene: 10. Per the germline V gene, CDR1 is LGHDT and CDR2 is YNNKEL (reference sequence). The CDR3 runs to 16 residues. DNA for the CDR3: TGTGCCAGCAGCCAAGAGTGGTCACAGGGGTGGAATGGCTACACCTTC. This encodes CASSQEWSQGWNGYTF.